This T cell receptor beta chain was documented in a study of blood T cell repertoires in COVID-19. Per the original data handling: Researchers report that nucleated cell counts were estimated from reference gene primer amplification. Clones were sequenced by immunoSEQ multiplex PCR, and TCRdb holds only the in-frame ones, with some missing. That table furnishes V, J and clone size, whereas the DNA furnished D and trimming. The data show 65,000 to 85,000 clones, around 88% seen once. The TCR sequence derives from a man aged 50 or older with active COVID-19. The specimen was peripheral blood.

CDR3 DNA sequence: TGTGCCAGCAGTGCGGGACAGGGAAGTTCACCCCTCCACTTT. Translating gives CASSAGQGSSPLHF. The chain links TRBV6-2 or TRBV6-3 to TRBJ1-6; the match to TRBD1 covers 9 bases. Germline V gene sequence: CDR1 MNHEY, CDR2 SVGEGT. V shed 5 bases, J shed 9 bases, and the junction held 5 bases outside the gene matches. The CDR3 has 14 residues.